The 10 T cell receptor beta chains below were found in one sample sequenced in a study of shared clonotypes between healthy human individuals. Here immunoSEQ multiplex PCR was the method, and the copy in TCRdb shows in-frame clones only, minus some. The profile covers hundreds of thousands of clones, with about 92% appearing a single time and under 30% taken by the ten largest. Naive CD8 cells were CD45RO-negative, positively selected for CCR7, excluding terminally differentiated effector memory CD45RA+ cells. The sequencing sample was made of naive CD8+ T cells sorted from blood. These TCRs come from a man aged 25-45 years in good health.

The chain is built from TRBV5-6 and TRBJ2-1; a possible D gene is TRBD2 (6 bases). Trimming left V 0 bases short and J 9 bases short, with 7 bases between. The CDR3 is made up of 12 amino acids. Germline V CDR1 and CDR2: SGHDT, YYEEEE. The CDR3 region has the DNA TGTGCCAGCAGCTTGGCCGGGAGTGAGCAGTTCTTC. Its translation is CASSLAGSEQFF.

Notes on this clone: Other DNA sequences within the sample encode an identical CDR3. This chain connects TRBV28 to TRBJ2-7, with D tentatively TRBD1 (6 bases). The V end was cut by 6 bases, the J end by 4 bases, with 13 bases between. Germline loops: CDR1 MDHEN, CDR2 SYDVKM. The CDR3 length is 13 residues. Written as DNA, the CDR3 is TGTGCCAGCAGGCCGGGACACTTTTACGAGCAGTACTTC. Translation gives CASRPGHFYEQYF.

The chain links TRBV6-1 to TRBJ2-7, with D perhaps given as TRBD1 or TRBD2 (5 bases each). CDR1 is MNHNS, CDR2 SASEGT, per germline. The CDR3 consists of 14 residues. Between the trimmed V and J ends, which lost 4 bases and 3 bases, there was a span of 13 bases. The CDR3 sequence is CASSGQTDYYEQYF. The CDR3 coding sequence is TGTGCCAGCAGTGGCCAGACAGACTACTACGAGCAGTACTTC.

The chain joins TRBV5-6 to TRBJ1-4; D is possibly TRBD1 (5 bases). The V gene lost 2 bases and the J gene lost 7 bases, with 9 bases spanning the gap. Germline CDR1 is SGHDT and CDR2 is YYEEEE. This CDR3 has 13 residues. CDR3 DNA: TGTGCCAGCAGCTTTCTCGGGGGTGAAAAACTGTTTTTT. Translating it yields CASSFLGGEKLFF.

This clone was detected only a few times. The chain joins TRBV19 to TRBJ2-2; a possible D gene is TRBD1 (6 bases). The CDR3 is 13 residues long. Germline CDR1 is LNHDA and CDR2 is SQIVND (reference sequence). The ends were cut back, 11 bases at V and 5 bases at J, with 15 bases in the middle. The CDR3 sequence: CAVPGTPTGELFF. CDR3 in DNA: TGTGCCGTCCCGGGGACACCGACCGGGGAGCTGTTTTTT.

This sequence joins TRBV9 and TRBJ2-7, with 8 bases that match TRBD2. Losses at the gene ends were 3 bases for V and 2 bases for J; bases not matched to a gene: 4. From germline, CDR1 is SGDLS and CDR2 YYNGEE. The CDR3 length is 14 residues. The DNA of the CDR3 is TGTGCCAGCAGCGGACTAGCGCGACCCTACGAGCAGTACTTC. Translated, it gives CASSGLARPYEQYF.

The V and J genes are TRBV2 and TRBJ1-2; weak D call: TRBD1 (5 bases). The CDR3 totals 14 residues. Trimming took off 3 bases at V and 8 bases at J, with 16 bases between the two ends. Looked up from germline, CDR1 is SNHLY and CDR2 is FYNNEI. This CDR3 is CASSDTRGNMGYTF. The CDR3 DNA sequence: TGTGCCAGCAGTGATACTCGGGGCAATATGGGCTACACCTTC.

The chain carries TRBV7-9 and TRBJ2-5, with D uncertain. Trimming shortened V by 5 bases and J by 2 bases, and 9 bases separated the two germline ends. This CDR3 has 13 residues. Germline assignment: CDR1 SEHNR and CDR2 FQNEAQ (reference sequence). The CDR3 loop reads CASSLRTQETQYF. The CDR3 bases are TGTGCCAGCAGCCTTAGGACGCAAGAGACCCAGTACTTC.

CDR3 DNA sequence: TGTGCCAGCGGAGATAGCGGGCCCTACAATGAGCAGTTCTTC. It specifies CASGDSGPYNEQFF. V and J are TRBV27 and TRBJ2-1, with 7 nucleotides matching TRBD2. Germline V gene lookup returns CDR1 MNHEY and CDR2 SMNVEV (reference sequence). V dropped 8 bases and J dropped 2; count of bases not matched to a gene: 6. This CDR3 spans 14 amino acids.

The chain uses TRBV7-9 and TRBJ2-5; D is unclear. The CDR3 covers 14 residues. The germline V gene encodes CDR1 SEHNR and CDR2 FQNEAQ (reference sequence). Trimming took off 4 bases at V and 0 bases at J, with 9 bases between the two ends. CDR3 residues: CASSSGQNQETQYF. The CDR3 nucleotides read TGTGCCAGCAGCTCCGGGCAGAACCAAGAGACCCAGTACTTC.